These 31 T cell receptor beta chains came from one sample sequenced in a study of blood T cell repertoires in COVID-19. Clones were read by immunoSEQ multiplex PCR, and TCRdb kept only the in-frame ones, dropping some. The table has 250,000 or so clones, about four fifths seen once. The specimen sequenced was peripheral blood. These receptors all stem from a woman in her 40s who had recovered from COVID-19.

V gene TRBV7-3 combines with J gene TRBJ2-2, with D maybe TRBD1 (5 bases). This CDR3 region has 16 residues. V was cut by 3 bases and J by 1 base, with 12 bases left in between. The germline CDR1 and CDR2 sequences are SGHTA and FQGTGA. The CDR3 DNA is TGTGCCAGCAGCTTGCAGGGTGGGCGGAACACCGGGGAGCTGTTTTTT. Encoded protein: CASSLQGGRNTGELFF.

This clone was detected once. CDR3 sequence: CSLQGRASQHF. The CDR3 nucleotides read TGCAGCCTTCAGGGGAGGGCTTCCCAGCATTTT. The V call is TRBV20-1, the J call TRBJ1-5; D is perhaps TRBD1 (6 bases). Germline CDR1 reads DFQATT; CDR2 reads SNEGSKA (reference sequence). There are 11 residues in the CDR3.

The CDR3 spells CASSLGTRAGTQYF. Written as DNA, the CDR3 is TGCGCCAGCAGCTTGGGGACTAGAGCGGGTACGCAGTATTTT. This chain connects TRBV5-1 to TRBJ2-3; 7 nucleotides align to TRBD2. The V and J ends lost 0 bases and 8 bases, in that order; junction bases with no gene match: 6. CDR3 length equals 14 residues. CDR1 and CDR2 from the germline V gene are SGHRS and YFSETQ. The entire variable domain, with the rest obtained from reference TRBV5-1 and TRBJ2-3, is as follows: KAGVTQTPRYLIKTRGQQVTLSCSPISGHRSVSWYQQTPGQGLQFLFEYFSETQRNKGNFPGRFSGRQFSNSRSEMNVSTLELGDSALYLCASSLGTRAGTQYFGPGTRLTVL.

This CDR3 reads CASSSGQAAATIQPQHF. For the CDR3, the DNA is TGTGCCAGCAGTTCAGGACAGGCCGCCGCCACTATTCAGCCCCAGCATTTT. This sequence joins TRBV28 and TRBJ1-5; TRBD1 matches at 7 bases. CDR3 length: 17 amino acids. V lost 4 bases to trimming and J lost 6 bases; unmatched junction nucleotides: 15. CDR1 is MDHEN, CDR2 SYDVKM, per germline.

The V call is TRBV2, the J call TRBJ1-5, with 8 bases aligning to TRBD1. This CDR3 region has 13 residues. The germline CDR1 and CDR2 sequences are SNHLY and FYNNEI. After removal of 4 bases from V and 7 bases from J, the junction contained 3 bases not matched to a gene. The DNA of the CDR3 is TGTGCCAGCAGTGTACAGGGGGAACAGCCCCAGCATTTT. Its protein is CASSVQGEQPQHF.

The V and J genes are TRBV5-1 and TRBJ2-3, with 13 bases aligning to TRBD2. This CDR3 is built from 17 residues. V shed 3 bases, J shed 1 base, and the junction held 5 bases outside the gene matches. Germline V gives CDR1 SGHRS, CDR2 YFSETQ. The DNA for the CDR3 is TGCGCCAGCAGCTCCGGACTAGCGGGGGCCGGCACAGATACGCAGTATTTT. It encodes CASSSGLAGAGTDTQYF.

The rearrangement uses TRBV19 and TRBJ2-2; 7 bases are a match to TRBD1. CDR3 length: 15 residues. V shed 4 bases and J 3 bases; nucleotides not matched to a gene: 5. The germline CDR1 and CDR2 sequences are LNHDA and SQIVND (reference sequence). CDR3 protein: CASSSDRAYTGELFF. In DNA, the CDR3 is TGTGCCAGTAGTAGCGACAGGGCATACACCGGGGAGCTGTTTTTT.

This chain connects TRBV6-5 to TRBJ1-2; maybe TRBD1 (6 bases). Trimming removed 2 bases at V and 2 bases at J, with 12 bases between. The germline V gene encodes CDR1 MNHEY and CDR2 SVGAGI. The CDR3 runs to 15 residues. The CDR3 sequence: CASSYRGGDNYGYTF. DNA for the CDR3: TGTGCCAGCAGTTACAGAGGGGGGGACAACTATGGCTACACCTTC.

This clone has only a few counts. The CDR3 loop is CASSPQEWSGTEAFF. Here the CDR3 DNA reads TGTGCCAGCTCACCCCAGGAGTGGTCGGGGACTGAAGCTTTCTTT. This rearrangement joins TRBV18 to TRBJ1-1; D remains unclear. The ends were cut back, 3 bases at V and 5 bases at J, with 16 bases in the middle. The V gene's germline CDR1 is KGHSH and CDR2 LQKENI. The CDR3 runs to 15 residues.

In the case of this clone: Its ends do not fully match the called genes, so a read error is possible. The CDR3 nucleotides read TGTGCCAGCAGCATCGGACAGGGGGCCGTCTTC. It specifies CASSIGQGAVF. The V call is TRBV6-5, the J call TRBJ2-1, with 11 bases fitting TRBD1. Germline loops: CDR1 MNHEY, CDR2 SVGAGI. This CDR3 is 11 amino acids long.

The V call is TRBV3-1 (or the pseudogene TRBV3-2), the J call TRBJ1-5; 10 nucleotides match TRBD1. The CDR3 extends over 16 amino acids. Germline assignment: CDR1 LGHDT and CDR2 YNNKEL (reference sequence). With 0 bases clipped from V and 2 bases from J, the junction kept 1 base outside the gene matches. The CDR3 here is CASSQDGTGGNQPQHF. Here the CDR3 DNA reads TGTGCCAGCAGCCAAGATGGGACAGGGGGCAATCAGCCCCAGCATTTT.

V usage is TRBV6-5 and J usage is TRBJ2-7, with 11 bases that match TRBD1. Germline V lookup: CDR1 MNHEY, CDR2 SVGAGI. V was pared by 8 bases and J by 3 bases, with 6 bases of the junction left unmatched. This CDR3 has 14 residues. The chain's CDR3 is CASDTGTGGYEQYF. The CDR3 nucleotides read TGTGCCAGCGATACCGGGACAGGGGGCTACGAGCAGTACTTC.

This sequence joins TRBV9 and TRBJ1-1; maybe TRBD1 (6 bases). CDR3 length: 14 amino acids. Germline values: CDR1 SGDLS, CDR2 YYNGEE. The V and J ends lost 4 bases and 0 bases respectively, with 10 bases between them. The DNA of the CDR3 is TGTGCCAGCAGCCTGAGGACAGTGAACACTGAAGCTTTCTTT. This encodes CASSLRTVNTEAFF.

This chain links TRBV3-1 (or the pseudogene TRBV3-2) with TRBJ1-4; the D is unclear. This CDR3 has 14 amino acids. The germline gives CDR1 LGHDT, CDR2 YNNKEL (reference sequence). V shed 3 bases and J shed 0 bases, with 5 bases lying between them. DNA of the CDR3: TGTGCCAGCAGCCACGGGTCAACTAATGAAAAACTGTTTTTT. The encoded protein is CASSHGSTNEKLFF.

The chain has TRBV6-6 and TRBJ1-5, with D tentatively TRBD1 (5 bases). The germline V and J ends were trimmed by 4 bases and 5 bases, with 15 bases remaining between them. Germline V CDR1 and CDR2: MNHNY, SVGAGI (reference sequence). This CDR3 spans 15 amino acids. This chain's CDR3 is CASSLKDGGDQPQHF. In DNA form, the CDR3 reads TGTGCCAGCAGTTTAAAAGACGGAGGGGATCAGCCCCAGCATTTT.

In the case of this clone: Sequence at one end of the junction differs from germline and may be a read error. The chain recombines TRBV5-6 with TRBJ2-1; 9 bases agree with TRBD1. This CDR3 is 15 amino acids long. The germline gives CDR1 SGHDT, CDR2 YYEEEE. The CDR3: CASSLTGTGYTEQFF. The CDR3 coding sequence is TGTGCCAGCAGCTTAACCGGGACAGGGTACACTGAGCAGTTCTTC.

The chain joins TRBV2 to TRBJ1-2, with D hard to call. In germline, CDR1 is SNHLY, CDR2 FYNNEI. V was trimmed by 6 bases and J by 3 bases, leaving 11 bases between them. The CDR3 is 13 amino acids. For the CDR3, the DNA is TGTGCCAGCAGAGATCAGCGGTACTATGGCTACACCTTC. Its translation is CASRDQRYYGYTF.

The DNA of the CDR3 is TGTGCCACCAGTGATCCAGGACAAACGTATGGCTACACCTTC. This gives the protein CATSDPGQTYGYTF. The chain employs TRBV24-1 and TRBJ1-2; maybe TRBD1 (5 bases). This CDR3 comprises 14 residues. Per germline, CDR1 KGHDR and CDR2 SFDVKD. V was shortened by 3 bases and J by 5 bases, with 12 bases between the two germline ends.

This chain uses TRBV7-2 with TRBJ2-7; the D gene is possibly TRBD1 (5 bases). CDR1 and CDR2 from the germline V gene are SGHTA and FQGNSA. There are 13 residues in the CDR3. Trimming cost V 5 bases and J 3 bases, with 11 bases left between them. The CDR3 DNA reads TGTGCCAGCAGCCCACACGACAGCTACGAGCAGTACTTC. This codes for CASSPHDSYEQYF.

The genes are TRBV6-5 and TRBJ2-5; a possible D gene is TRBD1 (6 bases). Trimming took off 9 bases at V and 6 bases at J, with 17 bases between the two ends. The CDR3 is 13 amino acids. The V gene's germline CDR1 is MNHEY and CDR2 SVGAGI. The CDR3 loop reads CASSLQGMKTQYF. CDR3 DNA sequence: TGTGCCAGTAGCTTACAGGGTATGAAGACCCAGTACTTC.

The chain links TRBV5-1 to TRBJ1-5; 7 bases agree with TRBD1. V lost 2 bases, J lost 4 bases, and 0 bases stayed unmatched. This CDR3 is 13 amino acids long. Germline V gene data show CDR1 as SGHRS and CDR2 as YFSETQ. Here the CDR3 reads CASSLQGNQPQHF. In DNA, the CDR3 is TGCGCCAGCAGCTTACAGGGGAATCAGCCCCAGCATTTT.

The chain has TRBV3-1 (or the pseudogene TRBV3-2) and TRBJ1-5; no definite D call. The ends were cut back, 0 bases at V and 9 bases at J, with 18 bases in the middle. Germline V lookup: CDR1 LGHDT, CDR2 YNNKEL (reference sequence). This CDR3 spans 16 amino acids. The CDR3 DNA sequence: TGTGCCAGCAGCCAAGATTACCAAGAGTTCTTCGTGCCCCAGCATTTT. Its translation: CASSQDYQEFFVPQHF.

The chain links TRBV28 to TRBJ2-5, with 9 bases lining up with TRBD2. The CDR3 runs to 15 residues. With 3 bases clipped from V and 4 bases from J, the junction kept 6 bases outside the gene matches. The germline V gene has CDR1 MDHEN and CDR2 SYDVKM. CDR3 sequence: CASSFGAGGLETQYF. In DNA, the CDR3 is TGTGCCAGCAGTTTTGGGGCGGGGGGGCTAGAGACCCAGTACTTC.

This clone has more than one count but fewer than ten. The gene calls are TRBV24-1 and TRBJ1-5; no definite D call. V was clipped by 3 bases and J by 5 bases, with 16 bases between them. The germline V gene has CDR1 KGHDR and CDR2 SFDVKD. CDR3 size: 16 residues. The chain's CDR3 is CATSDLFPGSHQPQHF. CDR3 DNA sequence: TGTGCCACCAGTGATCTCTTTCCTGGGAGTCATCAGCCCCAGCATTTT.

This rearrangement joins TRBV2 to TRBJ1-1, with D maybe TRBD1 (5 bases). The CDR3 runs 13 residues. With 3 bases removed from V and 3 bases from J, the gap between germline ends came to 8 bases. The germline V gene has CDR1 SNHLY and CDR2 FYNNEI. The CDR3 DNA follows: TGTGCCAGCAGTGAGTGGGGCTACACTGAAGCTTTCTTT. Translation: CASSEWGYTEAFF.

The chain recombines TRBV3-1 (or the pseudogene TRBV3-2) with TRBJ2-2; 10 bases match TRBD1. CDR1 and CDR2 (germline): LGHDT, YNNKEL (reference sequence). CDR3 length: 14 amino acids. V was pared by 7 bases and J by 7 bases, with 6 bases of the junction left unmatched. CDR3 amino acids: CASTRQGANGELFF. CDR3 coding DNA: TGTGCCAGCACGCGACAGGGGGCAAACGGGGAGCTGTTTTTT.

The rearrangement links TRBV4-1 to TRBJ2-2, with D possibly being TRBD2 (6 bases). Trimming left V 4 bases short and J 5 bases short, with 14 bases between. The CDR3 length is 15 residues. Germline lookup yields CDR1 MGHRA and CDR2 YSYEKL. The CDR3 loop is CASSPLARGTGELFF. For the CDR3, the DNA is TGCGCCAGCAGCCCACTTGCTCGGGGGACCGGGGAGCTGTTTTTT.

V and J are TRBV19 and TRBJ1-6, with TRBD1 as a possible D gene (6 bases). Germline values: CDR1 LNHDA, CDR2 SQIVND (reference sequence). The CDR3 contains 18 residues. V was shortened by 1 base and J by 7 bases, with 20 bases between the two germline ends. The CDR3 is CASSIGILVRQENSPLHF. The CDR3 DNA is TGTGCCAGTAGTATAGGCATCCTAGTACGACAGGAAAATTCACCCCTCCACTTT.

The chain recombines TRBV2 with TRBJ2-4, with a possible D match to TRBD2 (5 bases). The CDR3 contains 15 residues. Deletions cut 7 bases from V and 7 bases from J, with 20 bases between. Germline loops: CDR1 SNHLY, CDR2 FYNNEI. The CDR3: CASISPLPWENIQYF. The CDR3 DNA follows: TGTGCCAGCATCTCACCCCTTCCGTGGGAGAACATTCAGTACTTC.

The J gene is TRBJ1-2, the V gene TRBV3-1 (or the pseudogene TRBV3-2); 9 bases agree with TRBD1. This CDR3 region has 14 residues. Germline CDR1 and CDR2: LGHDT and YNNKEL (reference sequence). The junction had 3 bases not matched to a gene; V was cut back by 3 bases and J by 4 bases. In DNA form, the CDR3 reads TGTGCCAGCAGCCATACAGGGGGCAGCTATGGCTACACCTTC. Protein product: CASSHTGGSYGYTF.

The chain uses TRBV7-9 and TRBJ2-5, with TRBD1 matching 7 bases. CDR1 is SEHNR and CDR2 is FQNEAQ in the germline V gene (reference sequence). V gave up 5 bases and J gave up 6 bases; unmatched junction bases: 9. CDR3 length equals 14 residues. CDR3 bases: TGTGCCAGCAGCCCAACAGGGGCCGGAAAGACCCAGTACTTC. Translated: CASSPTGAGKTQYF.